This T cell receptor beta chain was sequenced in a study of neurological immune-mediated disorders. Study observations and caveats: It was the repertoires of 18 of 34 multiple sclerosis patients that phylogenetic grouping placed in one related-CDR3 cluster, which is a possible signature. The study found no CDR3 amino acid sequences shared by expanded clones across subjects, suggesting private repertoires in all groups.

The output of every sequencing run exceeded 190 million TCR-beta sequences, derived from 15-18 subjects. MiXCR was run by TCRdb on the 5' RACE reads, yielding one entry per CDR3 protein. The table includes about 46,000 distinct CDR3 sequences, roughly 4.4% detected once. The CDR3 covers 15 residues. Germline CDR1 is DFQATT and CDR2 is SNEGSKA (reference sequence). The V gene lost 5 bases and the J gene lost 2 bases, with 16 bases spanning the gap. This clonotype was picked up many times. As yet, its antigen is unknown. The chain uses TRBV20-1 and TRBJ2-1; D is unclear. Specimen: PBMCs. This clonotype was sampled from a woman aged 60-75 years with multiple sclerosis. The CDR3 spells CSAYHVVPTYNEQFF. In DNA, the CDR3 is TGCAGTGCTTACCACGTGGTTCCGACCTACAATGAGCAGTTCTTC.